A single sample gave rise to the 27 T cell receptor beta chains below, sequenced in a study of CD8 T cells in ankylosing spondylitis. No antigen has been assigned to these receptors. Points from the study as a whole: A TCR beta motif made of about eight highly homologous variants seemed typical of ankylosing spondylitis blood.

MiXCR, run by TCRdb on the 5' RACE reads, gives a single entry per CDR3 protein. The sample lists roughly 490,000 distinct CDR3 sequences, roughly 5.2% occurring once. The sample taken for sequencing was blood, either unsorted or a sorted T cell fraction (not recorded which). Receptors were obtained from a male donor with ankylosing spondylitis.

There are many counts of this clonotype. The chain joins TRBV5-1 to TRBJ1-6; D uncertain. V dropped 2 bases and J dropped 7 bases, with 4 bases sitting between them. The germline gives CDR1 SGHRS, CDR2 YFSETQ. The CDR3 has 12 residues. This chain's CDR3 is CASSLENSPLHF. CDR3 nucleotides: TGCGCCAGCAGCTTAGAGAATTCACCCCTCCACTTT.

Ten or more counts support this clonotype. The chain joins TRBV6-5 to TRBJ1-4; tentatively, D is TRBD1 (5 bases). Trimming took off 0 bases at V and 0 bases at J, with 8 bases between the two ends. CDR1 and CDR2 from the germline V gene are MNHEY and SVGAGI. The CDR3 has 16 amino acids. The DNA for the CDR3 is TGTGCCAGCAGTTACTCGTGGGGGGCAACTAATGAAAAACTGTTTTTT. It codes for CASSYSWGATNEKLFF.

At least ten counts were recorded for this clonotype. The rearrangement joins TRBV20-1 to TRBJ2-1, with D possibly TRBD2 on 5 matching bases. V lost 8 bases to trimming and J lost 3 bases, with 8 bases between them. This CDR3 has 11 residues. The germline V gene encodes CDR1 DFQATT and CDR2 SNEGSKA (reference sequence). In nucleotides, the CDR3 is TGCAGTCTAGCCGGCTACAATGAGCAGTTCTTC. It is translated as CSLAGYNEQFF.

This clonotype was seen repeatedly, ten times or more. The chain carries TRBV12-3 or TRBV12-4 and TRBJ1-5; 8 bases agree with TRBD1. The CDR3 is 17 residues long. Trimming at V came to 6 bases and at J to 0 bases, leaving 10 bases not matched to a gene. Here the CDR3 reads CASSPGTGTYSNQPQHF. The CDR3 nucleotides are TGTGCCAGCAGCCCCGGGACAGGAACTTATAGCAATCAGCCCCAGCATTTT.

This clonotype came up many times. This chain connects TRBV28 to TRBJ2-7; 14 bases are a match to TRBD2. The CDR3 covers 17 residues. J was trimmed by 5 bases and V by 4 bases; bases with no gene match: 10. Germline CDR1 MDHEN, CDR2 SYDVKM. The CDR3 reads CASSSPQTSGRAHEQYF. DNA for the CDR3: TGTGCCAGCAGTTCCCCCCAGACTAGCGGGAGGGCCCACGAGCAGTACTTC.

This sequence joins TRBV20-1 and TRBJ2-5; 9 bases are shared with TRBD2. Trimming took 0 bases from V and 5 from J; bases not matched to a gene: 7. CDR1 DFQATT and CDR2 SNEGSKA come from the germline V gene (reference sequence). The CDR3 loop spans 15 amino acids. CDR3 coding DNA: TGCAGTGCTAGAGATAGGCGGGAGGGCCTGGAGACCCAGTACTTC. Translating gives CSARDRREGLETQYF.

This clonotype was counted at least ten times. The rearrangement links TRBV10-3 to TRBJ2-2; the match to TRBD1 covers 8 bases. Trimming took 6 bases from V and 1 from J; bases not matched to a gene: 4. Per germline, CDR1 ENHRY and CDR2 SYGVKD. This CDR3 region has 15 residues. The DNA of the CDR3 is TGTGCCATCAGCTACGGGACAGGGAACACCGGGGAGCTGTTTTTT. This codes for CAISYGTGNTGELFF.

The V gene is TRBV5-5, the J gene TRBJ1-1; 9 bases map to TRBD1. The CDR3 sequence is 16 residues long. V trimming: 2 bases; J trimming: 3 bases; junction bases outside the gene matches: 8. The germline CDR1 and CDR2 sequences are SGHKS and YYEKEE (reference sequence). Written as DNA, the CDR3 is TGTGCCAGCAGCTTCTACAGGGGGCGTCTCTACACTGAAGCTTTCTTT. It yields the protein CASSFYRGRLYTEAFF.

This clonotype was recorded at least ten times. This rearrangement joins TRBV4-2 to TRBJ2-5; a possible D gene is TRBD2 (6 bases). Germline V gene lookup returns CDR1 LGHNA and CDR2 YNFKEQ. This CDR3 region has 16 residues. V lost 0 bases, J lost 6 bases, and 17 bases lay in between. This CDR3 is CASSQDLRGSRKTQYF. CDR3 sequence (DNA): TGTGCCAGCAGCCAAGATCTTCGGGGGAGCCGAAAGACCCAGTACTTC.

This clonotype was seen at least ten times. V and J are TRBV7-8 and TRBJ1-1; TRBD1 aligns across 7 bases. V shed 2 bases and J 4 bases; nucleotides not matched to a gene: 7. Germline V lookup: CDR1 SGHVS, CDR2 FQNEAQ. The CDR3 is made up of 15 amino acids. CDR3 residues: CASSLFGQVVTEAFF. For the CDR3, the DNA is TGTGCCAGCAGCTTATTCGGACAGGTCGTCACTGAAGCTTTCTTT.

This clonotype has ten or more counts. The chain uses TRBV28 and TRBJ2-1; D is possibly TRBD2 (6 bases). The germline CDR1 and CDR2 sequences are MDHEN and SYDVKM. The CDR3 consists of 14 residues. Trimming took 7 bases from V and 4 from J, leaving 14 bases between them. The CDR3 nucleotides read TGTGCCAGCATCTCGGTAGCGGCATACAATGAGCAGTTCTTC. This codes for CASISVAAYNEQFF.

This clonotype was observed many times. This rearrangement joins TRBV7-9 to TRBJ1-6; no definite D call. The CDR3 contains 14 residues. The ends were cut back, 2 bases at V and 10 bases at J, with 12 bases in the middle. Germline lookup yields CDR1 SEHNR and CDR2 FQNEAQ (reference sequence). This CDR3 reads CASSLRAGASPLHF. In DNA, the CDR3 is TGTGCCAGCAGCTTACGGGCGGGAGCCTCACCCCTCCACTTT. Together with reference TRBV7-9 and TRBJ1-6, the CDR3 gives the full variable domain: DTGVSQNPRHKITKRGQNVTFRCDPISEHNRLYWYRQTLGQGPEFLTYFQNEAQLEKSRLLSDRFSAERPKGSFSTLEIQRTEQGDSAMYLCASSLRAGASPLHFGNGTRLTVT.

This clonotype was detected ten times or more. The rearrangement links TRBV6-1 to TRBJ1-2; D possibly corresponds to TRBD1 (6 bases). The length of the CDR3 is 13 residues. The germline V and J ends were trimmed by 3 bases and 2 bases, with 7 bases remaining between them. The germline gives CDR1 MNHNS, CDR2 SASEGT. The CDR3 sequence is CASSDRGNYGYTF. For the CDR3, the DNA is TGTGCCAGCAGTGACAGGGGAAACTATGGCTACACCTTC.

CDR3 protein: CASSLKLSFQETQYF. In DNA form, the CDR3 reads TGTGCCAGCAGCTTAAAGTTGTCGTTTCAAGAGACCCAGTACTTC. The rearrangement joins TRBV7-2 to TRBJ2-5; D call uncertain. V was cut by 2 bases and J by 2 bases, with 12 bases left in between. CDR3 length equals 15 residues. Germline V CDR1 and CDR2: SGHTA, FQGNSA.

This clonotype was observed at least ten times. The CDR3 DNA reads as TGCAGCGTTGATGAAGGGGGCGGCACTGAAGCTTTCTTT. Amino acids: CSVDEGGGTEAFF. This chain joins TRBV29-1 and TRBJ1-1; TRBD1 aligns across 7 bases. V lost 3 bases to trimming and J lost 4 bases; unmatched junction nucleotides: 5. Germline CDR1 and CDR2: SQVTM and ANQGSEA. The length of the CDR3 is 13 residues.

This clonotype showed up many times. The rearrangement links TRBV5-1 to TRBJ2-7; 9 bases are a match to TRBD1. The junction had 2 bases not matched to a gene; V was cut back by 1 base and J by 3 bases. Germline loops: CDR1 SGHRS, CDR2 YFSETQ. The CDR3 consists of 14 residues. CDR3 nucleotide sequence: TGCGCCAGCAGCTTGACAGGGGGCCTCTACGAGCAGTACTTC. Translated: CASSLTGGLYEQYF.

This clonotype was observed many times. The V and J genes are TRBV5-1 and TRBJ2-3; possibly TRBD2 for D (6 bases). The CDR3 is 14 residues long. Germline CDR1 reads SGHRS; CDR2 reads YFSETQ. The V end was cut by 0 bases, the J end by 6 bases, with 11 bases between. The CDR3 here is CASSLAFGGDTQYF. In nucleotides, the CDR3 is TGCGCCAGCAGCTTGGCCTTCGGAGGGGATACGCAGTATTTT.

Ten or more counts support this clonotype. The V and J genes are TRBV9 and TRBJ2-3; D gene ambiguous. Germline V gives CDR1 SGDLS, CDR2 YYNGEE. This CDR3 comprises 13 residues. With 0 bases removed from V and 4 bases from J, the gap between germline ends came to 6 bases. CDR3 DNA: TGTGCCAGCAGCGTAGCGACACCAGATACGCAGTATTTT. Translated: CASSVATPDTQYF.

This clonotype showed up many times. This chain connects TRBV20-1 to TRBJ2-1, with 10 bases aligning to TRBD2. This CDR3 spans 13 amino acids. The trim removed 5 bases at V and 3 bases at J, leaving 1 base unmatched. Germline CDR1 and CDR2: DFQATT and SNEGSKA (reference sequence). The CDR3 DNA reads TGCAGTGCTCAGCGGGGGGGCTACAATGAGCAGTTCTTC. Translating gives CSAQRGGYNEQFF.

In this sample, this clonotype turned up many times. In nucleotides, the CDR3 is TGCAGTGCTAGAGATGGAAGTGGGACAGGGTTGGGAAAACTGTTTTTT. Translated, it gives CSARDGSGTGLGKLFF. The chain joins TRBV20-1 to TRBJ1-4; 9 nucleotides agree with TRBD1. The CDR3 runs to 16 residues. Losses at the gene ends were 0 bases for V and 10 bases for J; bases not matched to a gene: 12. CDR1 is DFQATT and CDR2 is SNEGSKA in the germline V gene (reference sequence).

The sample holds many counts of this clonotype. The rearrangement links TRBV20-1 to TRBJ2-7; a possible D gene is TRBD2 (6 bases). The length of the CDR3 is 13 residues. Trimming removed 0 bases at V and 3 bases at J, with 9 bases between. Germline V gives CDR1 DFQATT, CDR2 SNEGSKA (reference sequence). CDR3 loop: CSARDVSGYEQYF. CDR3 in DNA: TGCAGTGCTAGAGACGTTAGCGGCTACGAGCAGTACTTC.

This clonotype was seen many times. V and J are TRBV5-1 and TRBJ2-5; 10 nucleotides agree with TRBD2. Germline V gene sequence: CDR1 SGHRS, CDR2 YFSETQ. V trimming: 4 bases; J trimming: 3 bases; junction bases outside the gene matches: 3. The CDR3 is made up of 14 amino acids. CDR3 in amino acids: CASSDTSGKETQYF. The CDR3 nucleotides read TGCGCCAGCAGCGACACTAGCGGGAAAGAGACCCAGTACTTC.

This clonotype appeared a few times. CDR3 DNA sequence: TGTGCTAGTGGTCGCGGACGGAGAGAAGAGACCCAGTACTTC. Residues: CASGRGRREETQYF. This chain links TRBV12-5 with TRBJ2-5; D not certain. Per germline, CDR1 LGHNT and CDR2 FRNRAP. The CDR3 runs 14 residues. V gave up 5 bases and J gave up 3 bases, with 13 bases separating them. The full variable domain, its missing parts supplied by reference TRBV12-5 and TRBJ2-5, is DARVTQTPRHKVTEMGQEVTMRCQPILGHNTVFWYRQTMMQGLELLAYFRNRAPLDDSGMPKDRFSAEMPDATLATLKIQPSEPRDSAVYFCASGRGRREETQYFGPGTRLLVL.

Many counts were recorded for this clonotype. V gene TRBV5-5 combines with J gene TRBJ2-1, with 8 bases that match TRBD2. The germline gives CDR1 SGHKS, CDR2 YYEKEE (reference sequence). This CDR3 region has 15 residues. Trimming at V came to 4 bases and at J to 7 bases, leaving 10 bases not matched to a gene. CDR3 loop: CASSRTGTSKNEQFF. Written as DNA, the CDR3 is TGTGCCAGCAGCCGGACCGGGACTAGTAAGAATGAGCAGTTCTTC.

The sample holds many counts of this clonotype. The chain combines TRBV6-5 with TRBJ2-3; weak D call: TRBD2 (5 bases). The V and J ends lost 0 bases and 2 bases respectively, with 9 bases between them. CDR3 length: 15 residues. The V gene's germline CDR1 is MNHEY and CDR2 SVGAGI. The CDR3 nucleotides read TGTGCCAGCAGTTACTCGTTAGCGAACACAGATACGCAGTATTTT. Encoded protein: CASSYSLANTDTQYF.

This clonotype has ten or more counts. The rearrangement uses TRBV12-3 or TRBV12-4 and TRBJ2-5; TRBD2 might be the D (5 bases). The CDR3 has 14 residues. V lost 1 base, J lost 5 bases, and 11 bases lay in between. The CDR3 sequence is CASSLVLRGETQYF. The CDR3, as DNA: TGTGCCAGCAGTTTAGTCCTACGCGGGGAGACCCAGTACTTC.

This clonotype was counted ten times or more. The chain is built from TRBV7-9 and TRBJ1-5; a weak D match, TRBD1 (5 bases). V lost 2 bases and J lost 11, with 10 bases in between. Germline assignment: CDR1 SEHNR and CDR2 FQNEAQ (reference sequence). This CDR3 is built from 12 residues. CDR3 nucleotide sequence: TGTGCCAGCAGCTTATCGTCGGGGGCCCAGCATTTT. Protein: CASSLSSGAQHF.